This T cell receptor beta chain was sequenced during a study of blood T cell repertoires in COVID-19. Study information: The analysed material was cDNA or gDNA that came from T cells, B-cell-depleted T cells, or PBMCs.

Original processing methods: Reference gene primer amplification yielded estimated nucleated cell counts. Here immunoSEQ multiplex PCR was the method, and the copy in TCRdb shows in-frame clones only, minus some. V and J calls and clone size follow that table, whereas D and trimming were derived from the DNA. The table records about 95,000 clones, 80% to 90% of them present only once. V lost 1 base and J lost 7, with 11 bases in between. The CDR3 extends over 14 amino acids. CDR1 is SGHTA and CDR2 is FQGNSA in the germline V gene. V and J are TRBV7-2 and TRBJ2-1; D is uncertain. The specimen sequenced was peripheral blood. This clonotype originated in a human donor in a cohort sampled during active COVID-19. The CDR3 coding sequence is TGTGCCAGCAGCTTAGGAGTTAGCTTTAATGAGCAGTTCTTC. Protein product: CASSLGVSFNEQFF.